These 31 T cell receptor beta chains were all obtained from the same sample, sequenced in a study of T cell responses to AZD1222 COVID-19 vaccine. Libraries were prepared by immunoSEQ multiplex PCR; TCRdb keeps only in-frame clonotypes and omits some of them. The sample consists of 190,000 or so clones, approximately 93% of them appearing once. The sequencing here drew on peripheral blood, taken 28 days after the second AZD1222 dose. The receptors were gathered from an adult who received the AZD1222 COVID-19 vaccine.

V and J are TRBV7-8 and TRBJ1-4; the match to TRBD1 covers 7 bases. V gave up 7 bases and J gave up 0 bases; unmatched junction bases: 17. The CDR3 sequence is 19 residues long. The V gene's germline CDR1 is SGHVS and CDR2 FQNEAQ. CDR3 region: CASTLRDSPTSATNEKLFF. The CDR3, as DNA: TGTGCCAGCACCCTCCGGGACAGCCCAACTTCTGCAACTAATGAAAAACTGTTTTTT.

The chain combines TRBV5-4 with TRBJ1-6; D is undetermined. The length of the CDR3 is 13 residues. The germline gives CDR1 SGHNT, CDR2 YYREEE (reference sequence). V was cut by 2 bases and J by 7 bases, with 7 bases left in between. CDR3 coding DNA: TGTGCCAGCAGCTTCGCAGAGAATTCACCCCTCCACTTT. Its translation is CASSFAENSPLHF.

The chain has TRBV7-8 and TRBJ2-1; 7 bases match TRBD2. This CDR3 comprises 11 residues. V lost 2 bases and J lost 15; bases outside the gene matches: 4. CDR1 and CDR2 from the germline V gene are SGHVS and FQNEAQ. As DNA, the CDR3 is TGTGCCAGCAGCTTACGGGGGGAGGTGTTCTTC. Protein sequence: CASSLRGEVFF.

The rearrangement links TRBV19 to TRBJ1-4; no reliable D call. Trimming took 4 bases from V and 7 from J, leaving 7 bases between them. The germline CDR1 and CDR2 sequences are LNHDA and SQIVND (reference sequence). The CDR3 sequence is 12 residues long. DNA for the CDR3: TGTGCCAGTAGTAGAAGTCGTGAAAAACTGTTTTTT. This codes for CASSRSREKLFF.

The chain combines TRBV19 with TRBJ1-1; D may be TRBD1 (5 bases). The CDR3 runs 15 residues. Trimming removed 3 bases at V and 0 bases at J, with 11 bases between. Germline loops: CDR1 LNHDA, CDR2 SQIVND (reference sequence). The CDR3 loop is CASSIVGTMNTEAFF. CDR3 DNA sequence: TGTGCCAGTAGTATTGTAGGGACCATGAACACTGAAGCTTTCTTT.

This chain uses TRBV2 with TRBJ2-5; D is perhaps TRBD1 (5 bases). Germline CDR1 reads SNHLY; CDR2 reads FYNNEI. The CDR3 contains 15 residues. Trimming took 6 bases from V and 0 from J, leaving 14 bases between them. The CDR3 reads CASRNQGLYQETQYF. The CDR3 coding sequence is TGTGCCAGCAGGAACCAGGGCCTATACCAAGAGACCCAGTACTTC.

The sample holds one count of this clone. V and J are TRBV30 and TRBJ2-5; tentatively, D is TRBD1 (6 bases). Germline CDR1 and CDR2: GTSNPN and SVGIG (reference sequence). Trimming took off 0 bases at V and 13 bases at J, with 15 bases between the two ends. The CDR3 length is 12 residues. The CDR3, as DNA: TGTGCCTGGAGTGTACAGGGCAGTGGCGCGTACTTC. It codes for CAWSVQGSGAYF. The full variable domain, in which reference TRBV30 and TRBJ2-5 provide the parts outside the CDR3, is SQTIHQWPATLVQPVGSPLSLECTVEGTSNPNLYWYRQAAGRGLQLLFYSVGIGQISSEVPQNLSASRPQDRQFILSSKKLLLSDSGFYLCAWSVQGSGAYFGPGTRLLVL.

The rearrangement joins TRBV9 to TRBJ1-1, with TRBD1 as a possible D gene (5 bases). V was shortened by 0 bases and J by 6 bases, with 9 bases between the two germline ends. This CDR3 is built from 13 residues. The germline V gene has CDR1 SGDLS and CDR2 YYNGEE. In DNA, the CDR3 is TGTGCCAGCAGCGTAGCTCAGGGTTCTGAAGCTTTCTTT. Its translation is CASSVAQGSEAFF.

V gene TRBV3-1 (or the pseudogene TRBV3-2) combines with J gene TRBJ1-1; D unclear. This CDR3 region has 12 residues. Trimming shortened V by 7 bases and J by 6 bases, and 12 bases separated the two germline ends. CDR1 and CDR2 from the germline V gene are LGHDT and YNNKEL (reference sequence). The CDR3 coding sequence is TGTGCCAGCACGCTAATGGGAGCTGAAGCTTTCTTT. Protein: CASTLMGAEAFF.

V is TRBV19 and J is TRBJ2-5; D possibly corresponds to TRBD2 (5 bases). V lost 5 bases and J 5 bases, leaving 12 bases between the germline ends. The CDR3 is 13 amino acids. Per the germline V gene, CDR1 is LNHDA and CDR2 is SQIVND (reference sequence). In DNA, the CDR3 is TGTGCCAGTAGTGGAGCGGACGGGGAGACCCAGTACTTC. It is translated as CASSGADGETQYF.

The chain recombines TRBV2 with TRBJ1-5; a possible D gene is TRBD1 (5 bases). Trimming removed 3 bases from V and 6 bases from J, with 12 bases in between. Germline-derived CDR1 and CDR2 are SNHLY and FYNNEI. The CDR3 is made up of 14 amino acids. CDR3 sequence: CASSESWGRQPQHF. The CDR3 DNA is TGTGCCAGCAGTGAGTCTTGGGGACGTCAGCCCCAGCATTTT.

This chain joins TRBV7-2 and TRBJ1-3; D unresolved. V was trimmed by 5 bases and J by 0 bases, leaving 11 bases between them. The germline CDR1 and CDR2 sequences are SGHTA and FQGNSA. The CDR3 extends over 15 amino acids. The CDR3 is CASSLDGGSGNTIYF. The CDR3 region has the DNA TGTGCCAGCAGCCTGGACGGAGGCTCTGGAAACACCATATATTTT.

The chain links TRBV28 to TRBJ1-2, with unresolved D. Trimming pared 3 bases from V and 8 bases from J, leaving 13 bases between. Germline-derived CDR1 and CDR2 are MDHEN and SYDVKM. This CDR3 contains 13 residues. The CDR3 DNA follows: TGTGCCAGCAGTTTCATGACGGCCCAAGGCTACACCTTC. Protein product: CASSFMTAQGYTF.

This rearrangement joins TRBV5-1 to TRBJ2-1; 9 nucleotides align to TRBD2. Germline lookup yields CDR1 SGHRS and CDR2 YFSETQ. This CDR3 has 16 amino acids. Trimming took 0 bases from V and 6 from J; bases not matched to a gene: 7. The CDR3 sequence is CASSLAQERGANEQFF. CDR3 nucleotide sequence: TGCGCCAGCAGCTTGGCCCAGGAGCGGGGGGCCAATGAGCAGTTCTTC.

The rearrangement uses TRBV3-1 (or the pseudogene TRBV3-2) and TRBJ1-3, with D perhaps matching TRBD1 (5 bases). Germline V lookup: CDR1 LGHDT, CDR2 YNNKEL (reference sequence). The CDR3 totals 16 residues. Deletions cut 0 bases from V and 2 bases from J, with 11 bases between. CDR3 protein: CASSQEGERPGNTIYF. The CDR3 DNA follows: TGTGCCAGCAGCCAAGAGGGGGAGCGTCCTGGAAACACCATATATTTT.

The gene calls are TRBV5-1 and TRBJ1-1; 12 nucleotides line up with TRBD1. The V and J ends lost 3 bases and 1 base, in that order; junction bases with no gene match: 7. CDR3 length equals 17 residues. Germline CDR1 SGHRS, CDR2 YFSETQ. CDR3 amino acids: CASSSSGTGGANTEAFF. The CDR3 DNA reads TGCGCCAGCAGCTCCTCCGGGACAGGGGGCGCGAACACTGAAGCTTTCTTT.

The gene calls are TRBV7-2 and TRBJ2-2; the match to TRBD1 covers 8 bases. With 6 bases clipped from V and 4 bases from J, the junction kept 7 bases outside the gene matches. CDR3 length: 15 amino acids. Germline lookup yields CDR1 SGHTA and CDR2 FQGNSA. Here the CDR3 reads CASRPGQDVTGELFF. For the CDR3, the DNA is TGTGCCAGCAGGCCGGGACAGGACGTCACCGGGGAGCTGTTTTTT.

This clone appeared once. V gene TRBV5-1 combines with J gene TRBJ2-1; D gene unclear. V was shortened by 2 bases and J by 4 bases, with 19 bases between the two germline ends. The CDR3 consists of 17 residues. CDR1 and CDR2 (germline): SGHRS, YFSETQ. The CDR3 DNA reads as TGCGCCAGCAGCTTATCCGTGATCTCGCTGGGGTACAATGAGCAGTTCTTC. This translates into CASSLSVISLGYNEQFF. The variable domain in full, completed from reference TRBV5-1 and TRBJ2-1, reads KAGVTQTPRYLIKTRGQQVTLSCSPISGHRSVSWYQQTPGQGLQFLFEYFSETQRNKGNFPGRFSGRQFSNSRSEMNVSTLELGDSALYLCASSLSVISLGYNEQFFGPGTRLTVL.

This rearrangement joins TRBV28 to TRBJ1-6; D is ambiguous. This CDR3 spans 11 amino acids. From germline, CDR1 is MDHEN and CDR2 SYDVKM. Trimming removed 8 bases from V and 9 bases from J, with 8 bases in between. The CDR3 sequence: CASQTASPLHF. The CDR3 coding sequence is TGTGCCAGCCAGACGGCTTCACCCCTCCACTTT.

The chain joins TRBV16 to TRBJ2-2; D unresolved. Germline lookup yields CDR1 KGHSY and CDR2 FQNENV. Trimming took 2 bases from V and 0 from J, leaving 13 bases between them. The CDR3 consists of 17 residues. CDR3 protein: CASSQRSGYTNTGELFF. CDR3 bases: TGTGCCAGCAGCCAAAGGTCGGGCTATACGAACACCGGGGAGCTGTTTTTT. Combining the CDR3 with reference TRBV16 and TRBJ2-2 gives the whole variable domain GEEVAQTPKHLVRGEGQKAKLYCAPIKGHSYVFWYQQVLKNEFKFLISFQNENVFDETGMPKERFSAKCLPNSPCSLEIQATKLEDSAVYFCASSQRSGYTNTGELFFGEGSRLTVL.

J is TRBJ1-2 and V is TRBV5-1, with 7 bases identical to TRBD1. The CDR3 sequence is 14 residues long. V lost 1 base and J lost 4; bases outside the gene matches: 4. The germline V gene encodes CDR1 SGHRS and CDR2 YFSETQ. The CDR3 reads CASSLTGDSYGYTF. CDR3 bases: TGCGCCAGCAGCTTGACGGGGGACAGCTATGGCTACACCTTC.

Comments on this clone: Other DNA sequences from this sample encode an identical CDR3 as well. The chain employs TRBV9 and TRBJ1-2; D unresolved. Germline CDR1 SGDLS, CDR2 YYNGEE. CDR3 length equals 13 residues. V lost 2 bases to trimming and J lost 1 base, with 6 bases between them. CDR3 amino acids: CASSVDRNYGYTF. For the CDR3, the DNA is TGTGCCAGCAGCGTTGACCGTAACTATGGCTACACCTTC.

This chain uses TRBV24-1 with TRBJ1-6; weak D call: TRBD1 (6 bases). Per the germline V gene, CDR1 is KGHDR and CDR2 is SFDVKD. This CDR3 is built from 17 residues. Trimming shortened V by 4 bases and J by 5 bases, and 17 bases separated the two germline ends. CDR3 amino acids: CATSDRGGRYDNSPLHF. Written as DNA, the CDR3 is TGTGCCACCAGTGACCGAGGGGGGCGATACGATAATTCACCCCTCCACTTT.

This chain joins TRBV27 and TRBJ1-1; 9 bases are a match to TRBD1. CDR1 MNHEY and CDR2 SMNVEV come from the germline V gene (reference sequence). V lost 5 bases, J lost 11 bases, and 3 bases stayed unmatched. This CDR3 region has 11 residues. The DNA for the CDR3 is TGTGCCAGCAGTCGGGGACAGGGCGCTTTCTTT. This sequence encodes CASSRGQGAFF.

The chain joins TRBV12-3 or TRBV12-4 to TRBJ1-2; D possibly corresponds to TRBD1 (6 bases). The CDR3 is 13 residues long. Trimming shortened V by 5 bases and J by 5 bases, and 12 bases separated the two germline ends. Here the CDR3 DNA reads TGTGCCAGCAGTCCAACAGGGTTTTATGGCTACACCTTC. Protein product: CASSPTGFYGYTF.

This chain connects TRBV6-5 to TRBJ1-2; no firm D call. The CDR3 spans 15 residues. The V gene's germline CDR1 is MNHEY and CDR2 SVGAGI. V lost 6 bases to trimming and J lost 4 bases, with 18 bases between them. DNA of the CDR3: TGTGCCAGCAGCCCACACGTCGGACGGGGCTATGGCTACACCTTC. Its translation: CASSPHVGRGYGYTF.

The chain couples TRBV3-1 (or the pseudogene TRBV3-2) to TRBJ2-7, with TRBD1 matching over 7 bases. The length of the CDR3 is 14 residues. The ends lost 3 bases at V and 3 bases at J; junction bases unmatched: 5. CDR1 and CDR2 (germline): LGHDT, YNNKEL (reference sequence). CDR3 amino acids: CASSQDRFNYEQYF. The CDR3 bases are TGTGCCAGCAGCCAGGACAGGTTCAACTACGAGCAGTACTTC.

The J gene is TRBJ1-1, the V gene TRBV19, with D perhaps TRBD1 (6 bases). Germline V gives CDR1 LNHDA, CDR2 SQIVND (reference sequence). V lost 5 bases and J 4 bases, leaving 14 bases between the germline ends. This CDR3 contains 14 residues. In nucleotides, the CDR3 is TGTGCCAGTAGTCCTCAGGGGAAGGGCACTGAAGCTTTCTTT. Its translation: CASSPQGKGTEAFF. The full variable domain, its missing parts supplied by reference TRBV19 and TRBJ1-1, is DGGITQSPKYLFRKEGQNVTLSCEQNLNHDAMYWYRQDPGQGLRLIYYSQIVNDFQKGDIAEGYSVSREKKESFPLTVTSAQKNPTAFYLCASSPQGKGTEAFFGQGTRLTVV.

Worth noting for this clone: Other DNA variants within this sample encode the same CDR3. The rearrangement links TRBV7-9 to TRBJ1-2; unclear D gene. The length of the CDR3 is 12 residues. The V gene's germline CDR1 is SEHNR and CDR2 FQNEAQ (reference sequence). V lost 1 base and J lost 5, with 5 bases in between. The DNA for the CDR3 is TGTGCCAGCAGCTTAGACGGTTATGGCTACACCTTC. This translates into CASSLDGYGYTF.

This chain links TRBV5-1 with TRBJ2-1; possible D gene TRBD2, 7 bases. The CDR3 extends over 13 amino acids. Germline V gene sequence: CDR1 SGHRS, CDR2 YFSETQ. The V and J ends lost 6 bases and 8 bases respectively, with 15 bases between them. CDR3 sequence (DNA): TGCGCCAGCAATCCGGGGGGCAGGGATGAGCAGTTCTTC. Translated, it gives CASNPGGRDEQFF.

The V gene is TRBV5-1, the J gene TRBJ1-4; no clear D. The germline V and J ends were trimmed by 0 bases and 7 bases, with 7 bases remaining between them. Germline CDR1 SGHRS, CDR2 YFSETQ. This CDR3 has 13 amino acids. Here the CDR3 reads CASSLGTAEKLFF. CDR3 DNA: TGCGCCAGCAGCTTGGGTACGGCTGAAAAACTGTTTTTT. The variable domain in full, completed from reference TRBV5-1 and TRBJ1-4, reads KAGVTQTPRYLIKTRGQQVTLSCSPISGHRSVSWYQQTPGQGLQFLFEYFSETQRNKGNFPGRFSGRQFSNSRSEMNVSTLELGDSALYLCASSLGTAEKLFFGSGTQLSVL.